This paragraph reports one T cell receptor (beta chain). Its specificity is unknown. This CDR3 has 14 amino acids. CDR1 and CDR2 from the germline V gene are KGHSY and FQNENV. V was trimmed by 3 bases and J by 5 bases, leaving 12 bases between them. Clones were read by immunoSEQ multiplex PCR, and TCRdb kept only the in-frame ones, dropping some. The data hold over 100,000 clones, with 90% to 95% observed a single time. This sample is part of a study of T cell responses to AZD1222 COVID-19 vaccine. Study-level findings and limits: White British donors predominated, females outnumbered males, and clonal diversity was possibly underestimated. Spike-wide coverage was observed for vaccine-associated CD4 TCRs, with dominant responses at 160-218 and 743-854. Recipients of two AZD1222 doses showed rising Spike-specific TCR breadth and depth.

J is TRBJ2-3 and V is TRBV16; tentatively, D is TRBD2 (6 bases). The sample consisted of peripheral blood, taken on day 0 of AZD1222 vaccination. The sequence was collected from an adult in good health. The CDR3: CASSQATRIDTQYF. In DNA form, the CDR3 reads TGTGCCAGCAGCCAGGCGACTAGGATAGATACGCAGTATTTT. The full variable domain, its missing parts supplied by reference TRBV16 and TRBJ2-3, is GEEVAQTPKHLVRGEGQKAKLYCAPIKGHSYVFWYQQVLKNEFKFLISFQNENVFDETGMPKERFSAKCLPNSPCSLEIQATKLEDSAVYFCASSQATRIDTQYFGPGTRLTVL.